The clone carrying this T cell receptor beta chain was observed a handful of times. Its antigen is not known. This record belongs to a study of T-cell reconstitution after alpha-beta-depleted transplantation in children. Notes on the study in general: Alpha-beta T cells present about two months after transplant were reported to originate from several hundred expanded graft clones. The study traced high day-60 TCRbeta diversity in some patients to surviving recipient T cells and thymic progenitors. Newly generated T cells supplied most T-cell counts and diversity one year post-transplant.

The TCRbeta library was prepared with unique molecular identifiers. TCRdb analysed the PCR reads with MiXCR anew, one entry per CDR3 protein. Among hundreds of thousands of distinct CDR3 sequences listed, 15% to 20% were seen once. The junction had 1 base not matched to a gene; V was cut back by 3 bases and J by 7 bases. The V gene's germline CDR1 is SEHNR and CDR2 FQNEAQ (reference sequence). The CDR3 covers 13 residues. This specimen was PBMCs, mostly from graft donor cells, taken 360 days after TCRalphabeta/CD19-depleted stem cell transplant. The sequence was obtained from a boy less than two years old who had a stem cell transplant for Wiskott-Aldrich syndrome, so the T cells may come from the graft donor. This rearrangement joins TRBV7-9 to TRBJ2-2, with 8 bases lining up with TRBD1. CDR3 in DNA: TGTGCCAGCAGCTTGGACAGGGTCGGGGAGCTGTTTTTT. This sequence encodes CASSLDRVGELFF. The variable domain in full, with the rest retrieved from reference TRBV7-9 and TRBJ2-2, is DTGVSQNPRHKITKRGQNVTFRCDPISEHNRLYWYRQTLGQGPEFLTYFQNEAQLEKSRLLSDRFSAERPKGSFSTLEIQRTEQGDSAMYLCASSLDRVGELFFGEGSRLTVL.